The present entry profiles one T cell receptor (beta chain) with its context. The sample is drawn from a study of T cells after somatic rescue of genetic block. Assay used: immunoSEQ multiplex PCR; TCRdb lists only in-frame clones, some missing. The data contain 13,000 to 15,000 clones, about 72% of them singletons. Germline values: CDR1 SGDLS, CDR2 YYNGEE. The ends were cut back, 2 bases at V and 4 bases at J, with 18 bases in the middle. There are 16 residues in the CDR3. The V gene is TRBV9, the J gene TRBJ2-5; D may correspond to TRBD1 or TRBD2 (6 bases each). This receptor was taken from a young man. Sequences were obtained from peripheral blood mononuclear cells (PBMCs). The CDR3 sequence: CASSVSERGGRETQYF. CDR3 nucleotides: TGTGCCAGCAGCGTCTCGGAACGAGGGGGGAGAGAGACCCAGTACTTC. Complete variable domain (other parts from reference TRBV9 and TRBJ2-5): DSGVTQTPKHLITATGQRVTLRCSPRSGDLSVYWYQQSLDQGLQFLIQYYNGEERAKGNILERFSAQQFPDLHSELNLSSLELGDSALYFCASSVSERGGRETQYFGPGTRLLVL.